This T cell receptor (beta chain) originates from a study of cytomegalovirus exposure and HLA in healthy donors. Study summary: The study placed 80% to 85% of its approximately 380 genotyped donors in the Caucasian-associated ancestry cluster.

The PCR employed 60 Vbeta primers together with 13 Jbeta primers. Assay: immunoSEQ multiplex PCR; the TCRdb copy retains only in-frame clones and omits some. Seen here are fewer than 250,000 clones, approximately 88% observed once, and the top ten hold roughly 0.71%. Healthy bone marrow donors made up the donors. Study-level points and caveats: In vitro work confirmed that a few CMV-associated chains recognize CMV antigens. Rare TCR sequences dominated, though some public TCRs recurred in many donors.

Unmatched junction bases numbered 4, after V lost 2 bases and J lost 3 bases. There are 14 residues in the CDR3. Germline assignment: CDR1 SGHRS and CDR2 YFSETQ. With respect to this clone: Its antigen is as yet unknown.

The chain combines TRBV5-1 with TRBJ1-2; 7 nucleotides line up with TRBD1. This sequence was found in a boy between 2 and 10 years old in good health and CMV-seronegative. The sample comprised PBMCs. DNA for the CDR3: TGCGCCAGCAGCTTAGGACAGGCCGACTATGGCTACACCTTC. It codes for CASSLGQADYGYTF.